The text below deals with one T cell receptor (beta chain). Its antigen is still unknown. The sample comes from a study of OX40 agonist ivuxolimab in advanced cancers. Study-level background: Partial responses were achieved by three patients: one hepatocellular carcinoma, two cutaneous melanoma.

Findings and caveats of the study: Among T cells, CD8+ cells averaged more expanded clones than CD4+ cells. Some patients who did not respond also had low normalized T-cell clonal expansion.

V lost 0 bases and J lost 5, with 11 bases in between. This CDR3 spans 15 amino acids. In germline, CDR1 is MGHRA, CDR2 YSYEKL. Systemic immunosuppression or autoimmune disease history was grounds to exclude patients. Produced via immunoSEQ multiplex PCR; TCRdb's table is partial and in-frame only. The sample has some 94,000 clones, around nine tenths seen once. The clonotype originates from an adult with an advanced solid tumor such as melanoma, head and neck, liver or kidney cancer. V usage is TRBV4-1 and J usage is TRBJ1-5, with D possibly matching TRBD1 (5 bases). The starting material was CD4+ or CD8+ T cells sorted from blood, obtained in a trial of the OX40 agonist ivuxolimab. CDR3 region: CASSQDGTTYQPQHF. CDR3 nucleotides: TGCGCCAGCAGCCAAGATGGGACCACTTATCAGCCCCAGCATTTT.